This TCR beta chain was recorded in a study of shared clonotypes between healthy human individuals. Study-wide results and caveats: Memory subsets generally showed smaller estimated richness than naive subsets did. The four-donor shared clonotypes exceeded non-shared clonotypes in generation probability, with non-shared ones scoring lower. Represented diversity (both genetic and exposure-history) was limited by the small number of donors.

Regarding this clone: Its antigen is as yet unknown.

Clones were read by immunoSEQ multiplex PCR, and TCRdb kept only the in-frame ones, dropping some. In the table there are 2 million to 2.5 million clones, roughly 90% of which are singletons. The specimen sequenced was naive CD4+ T cells from PBMCs. The subset was: CD45RA+ positively selected. The sequence came from a man in his late teens or twenties in good health. Some clones in this sample may be carry-over from other donors' samples.

The CDR3 spells CSAETGQGSSEQYF. As DNA, the CDR3 is TGCAGCGCCGAGACGGGACAGGGCTCTTCCGAGCAGTACTTC. The chain has TRBV29-1 and TRBJ2-7, with TRBD1 matching 9 bases. Germline V gene lookup returns CDR1 SQVTM and CDR2 ANQGSEA. This CDR3 region has 14 residues. With V trimmed by 7 bases and J by 6 bases, 13 bases remained unmatched.